What follows are 20 T cell receptor beta chains derived from one specimen sequenced in a study of cytomegalovirus exposure and HLA in healthy donors. PCR used 60 Vbeta primers and 13 Jbeta primers. Generated by immunoSEQ multiplex PCR, the TCRdb table keeps only in-frame clones and is missing some. The profile covers 100,000 to 140,000 clones, with around 76% appearing a single time and approximately 2.2% taken by the ten largest. Material: PBMCs. The receptors here all came from a young man in good health and CMV-seronegative.

The rearrangement uses TRBV28 and TRBJ1-2; TRBD1 might be the D (6 bases). The CDR3 consists of 16 residues. V shed 7 bases and J shed 0 bases, with 18 bases lying between them. CDR1 and CDR2 from the germline V gene are MDHEN and SYDVKM. The CDR3 is CASKGDRRLTNYGYTF. CDR3 DNA sequence: TGTGCCAGCAAGGGTGACAGGCGACTGACTAACTATGGCTACACCTTC.

The chain has TRBV15 and TRBJ1-2; D is unclear. V lost 1 base, J lost 4 bases, and 16 bases lay in between. The CDR3 sequence is 16 residues long. Germline loops: CDR1 LNHNV, CDR2 YYDKDF (reference sequence). CDR3 sequence: CATSRVPEVAGYGYTF. As DNA, the CDR3 is TGTGCCACCAGCAGAGTTCCAGAGGTAGCTGGCTATGGCTACACCTTC.

The V and J genes are TRBV9 and TRBJ1-2; D gene ambiguous. The V end was cut by 7 bases, the J end by 4 bases, with 8 bases between. This CDR3 has 11 residues. The germline V gene encodes CDR1 SGDLS and CDR2 YYNGEE. The CDR3 spells CASQTGYGYTF. DNA for the CDR3: TGTGCCAGCCAAACCGGCTATGGCTACACCTTC.

V gene TRBV4-2 combines with J gene TRBJ1-1, with TRBD1 as a possible D gene (5 bases). With 5 bases removed from V and 1 base from J, the gap between germline ends came to 14 bases. The V gene's germline CDR1 is LGHNA and CDR2 YNFKEQ. This CDR3 is built from 15 residues. CDR3 amino acids: CASSEYRQQNTEAFF. CDR3 nucleotide sequence: TGTGCCAGCAGCGAATACCGACAGCAGAACACTGAAGCTTTCTTT.

V and J are TRBV4-2 and TRBJ2-1; 10 bases map to TRBD2. Per germline, CDR1 LGHNA and CDR2 YNFKEQ. The V segment lost 0 bases and the J segment 9 bases; nucleotides outside the gene matches: 8. CDR3 length equals 16 residues. The CDR3 nucleotides read TGTGCCAGCAGCCAAGAGATGGTAGCGGGGGGTGGTGAGCAGTTCTTC. Its protein is CASSQEMVAGGGEQFF.

This clone appeared a few times. The chain links TRBV6-5 to TRBJ1-2; D call uncertain. Looked up from germline, CDR1 is MNHEY and CDR2 is SVGAGI. V lost 7 bases and J 2 bases, leaving 14 bases between the germline ends. The CDR3 extends over 14 amino acids. The CDR3 region has the DNA TGTGCCAGCAAAACCAGGAATGTCAACTATGGCTACACCTTC. Its protein is CASKTRNVNYGYTF.

The chain recombines TRBV7-3 with TRBJ1-5; D gene unclear. This CDR3 has 13 amino acids. Germline CDR1 SGHTA, CDR2 FQGTGA. The V end lost 2 bases, the J end lost 5 bases, and 7 bases lay between the germline ends. The CDR3 loop is CASSLDWDQPQHF. The CDR3 bases are TGTGCCAGCAGCTTAGACTGGGATCAGCCCCAGCATTTT.

The V gene is TRBV6-1, the J gene TRBJ2-1; D is perhaps TRBD1 (5 bases). V dropped 2 bases and J dropped 12 bases, with 17 bases sitting between them. CDR1 and CDR2 (germline): MNHNS, SASEGT. The CDR3 sequence is 14 residues long. In DNA form, the CDR3 reads TGTGCCAGCAGTGAATCGGACACACGGTCGGCGCAGTTCTTC. The encoded protein is CASSESDTRSAQFF.

The chain is built from TRBV5-1 and TRBJ1-2; 12 nucleotides match TRBD1. The CDR3 has 15 residues. Germline trimming cut 3 bases from V and 4 bases from J; bases unmatched to any gene: 4. Germline V lookup: CDR1 SGHRS, CDR2 YFSETQ. In DNA, the CDR3 is TGCGCCAGCAGCTCGGGACAGGGGGCAACCTATGGCTACACCTTC. It is translated as CASSSGQGATYGYTF.

This sequence joins TRBV9 and TRBJ2-3; 9 bases are shared with TRBD2. Germline V lookup: CDR1 SGDLS, CDR2 YYNGEE. With V trimmed by 3 bases and J by 2 bases, 7 bases remained unmatched. The CDR3 contains 16 residues. The CDR3 DNA reads TGTGCCAGCAGCGACTATAGCGGGGGCTTCACAGATACGCAGTATTTT. It specifies CASSDYSGGFTDTQYF.

The chain joins TRBV9 to TRBJ2-5, with 8 bases matching TRBD2. The V gene's germline CDR1 is SGDLS and CDR2 YYNGEE. The length of the CDR3 is 15 residues. V gave up 3 bases and J gave up 7 bases; unmatched junction bases: 11. CDR3 protein: CASSAPGGAGGTQYF. The CDR3 DNA reads as TGTGCCAGCAGCGCCCCCGGGGGGGCCGGGGGGACCCAGTACTTC. Filled out from reference TRBV9 and TRBJ2-5, the complete variable domain reads DSGVTQTPKHLITATGQRVTLRCSPRSGDLSVYWYQQSLDQGLQFLIQYYNGEERAKGNILERFSAQQFPDLHSELNLSSLELGDSALYFCASSAPGGAGGTQYFGPGTRLLVL.

The V gene is TRBV7-6, the J gene TRBJ2-1; a weak D match, TRBD1 (6 bases). CDR1 and CDR2 from the germline V gene are SGHVS and FNYEAQ. The ends were cut back, 7 bases at V and 6 bases at J, with 19 bases in the middle. The CDR3 is 15 amino acids. This CDR3 is CASTPGGGPLNEQFF. The CDR3 nucleotides are TGTGCCAGCACCCCGGGTGGGGGCCCTCTCAATGAGCAGTTCTTC.

The CDR3 nucleotides are TGTGCCAGCAGCTCCCCCCTAGCTGGAGATACGCAGTATTTT. Protein product: CASSSPLAGDTQYF. V and J are TRBV7-2 and TRBJ2-3; a weak D match, TRBD2 (5 bases). The germline V and J ends were trimmed by 4 bases and 5 bases, with 13 bases remaining between them. CDR3 length equals 14 residues. Germline V gene data show CDR1 as SGHTA and CDR2 as FQGNSA.

This chain connects TRBV5-1 to TRBJ2-7, with D unclear. The germline V gene has CDR1 SGHRS and CDR2 YFSETQ. The CDR3 sequence is 13 residues long. The V and J ends lost 4 bases and 1 base respectively, with 9 bases between them. The chain's CDR3 is CASSEDMSYEQYF. The CDR3 region has the DNA TGCGCCAGCAGCGAAGACATGTCCTACGAGCAGTACTTC.

The V call is TRBV27, the J call TRBJ2-7; TRBD2 agrees at 8 bases. The germline V gene encodes CDR1 MNHEY and CDR2 SMNVEV (reference sequence). Trimming took 6 bases from V and 7 from J; bases not matched to a gene: 14. The CDR3 sequence is 15 residues long. Here the CDR3 reads CASRSPSGGRQEQYF. The CDR3 DNA sequence: TGTGCCAGCAGATCCCCCTCGGGAGGGCGTCAGGAGCAGTACTTC.

This clone came up once. This chain connects TRBV6-5 to TRBJ2-7; 11 bases agree with TRBD1. The trim removed 4 bases at V and 6 bases at J, leaving 8 bases unmatched. Germline V gene sequence: CDR1 MNHEY, CDR2 SVGAGI. The CDR3 contains 15 residues. CDR3 protein: CASSSSWGQGGEQYF. DNA for the CDR3: TGTGCCAGCAGTTCTAGTTGGGGACAGGGGGGCGAGCAGTACTTC.

The chain joins TRBV2 to TRBJ1-1; D is unresolved. Germline loops: CDR1 SNHLY, CDR2 FYNNEI. V was trimmed by 2 bases and J by 3 bases, leaving 10 bases between them. The CDR3 runs to 14 residues. As DNA, the CDR3 is TGTGCCAGCAGTGAAACGGGTACTTACACTGAAGCTTTCTTT. It yields the protein CASSETGTYTEAFF.

This clone was observed once. This chain uses TRBV5-6 with TRBJ1-2, with unresolved D. The germline V gene has CDR1 SGHDT and CDR2 YYEEEE. The CDR3 sequence is 14 residues long. V was cut by 0 bases and J by 5 bases, with 11 bases left in between. The CDR3 protein is CASSLARGGYGYTF. CDR3 sequence (DNA): TGTGCCAGCAGCTTGGCCCGGGGAGGTTATGGCTACACCTTC.

The chain combines TRBV6-1 with TRBJ2-1; 8 bases agree with TRBD1. Germline V CDR1 and CDR2: MNHNS, SASEGT. The CDR3 runs 14 residues. V trimming: 8 bases; J trimming: 7 bases; junction bases outside the gene matches: 10. The CDR3: CASRVTGGKNEQFF. CDR3 nucleotide sequence: TGTGCCAGCCGTGTAACAGGGGGTAAAAATGAGCAGTTCTTC.

The chain recombines TRBV19 with TRBJ2-2; a weak D match, TRBD2 (5 bases). CDR3 size: 14 residues. V lost 6 bases and J lost 0, with 8 bases in between. Per the germline V gene, CDR1 is LNHDA and CDR2 is SQIVND (reference sequence). The CDR3 DNA follows: TGTGCCAGTAGAGGGAGTGCGAACACCGGGGAGCTGTTTTTT. It yields the protein CASRGSANTGELFF.